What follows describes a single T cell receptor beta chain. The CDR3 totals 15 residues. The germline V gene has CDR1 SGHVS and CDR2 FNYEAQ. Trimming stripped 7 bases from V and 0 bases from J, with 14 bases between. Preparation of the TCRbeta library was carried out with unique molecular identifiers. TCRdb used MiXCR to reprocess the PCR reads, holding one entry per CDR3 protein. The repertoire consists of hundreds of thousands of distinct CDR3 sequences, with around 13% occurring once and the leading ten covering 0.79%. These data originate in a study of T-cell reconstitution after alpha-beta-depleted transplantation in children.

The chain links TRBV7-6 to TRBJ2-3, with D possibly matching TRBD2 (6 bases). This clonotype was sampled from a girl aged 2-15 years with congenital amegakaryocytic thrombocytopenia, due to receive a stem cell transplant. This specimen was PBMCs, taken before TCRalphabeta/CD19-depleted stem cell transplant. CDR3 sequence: CASTSLAGSTDTQYF. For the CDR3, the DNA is TGTGCCAGCACTTCCCTGGCGGGGAGCACAGATACGCAGTATTTT.